The 6 T cell receptor beta chains listed next were all sequenced from one sample in a study of CD8+ T cells in alopecia areata (dated by TCRdb to the late 2010s). Library creation used the immunoSEQ multiplex PCR assay. To provide template for TCR sequencing, every sample had RNA extracted and reverse transcribed into cDNA. TCRdb provides this immuneACCESS table in a form limited to in-frame rearrangements. Some clones are lacking; in checked studies, under half of them reflect an unresolved V gene, and why the rest are absent is not known. In all, the sample holds about 250,000 clones, and 60% of those were seen once. The top ten hold about 0.9% of the sample. The treatment or condition label, as the study defines it: oral pan-JAK inhibitor, 5-10 mg twice daily. This specimen consisted of CD4+ T cells sorted from blood, obtained at week 52, from a patient treated with tofacitinib. The receptors here all came from a human donor with alopecia areata.

V is TRBV5-4 and J is TRBJ1-4; a weak D match, TRBD1 (6 bases). Per the germline V gene, CDR1 is SGHNT and CDR2 is YYREEE (reference sequence). V was clipped by 3 bases and J by 5 bases, with 8 bases between them. The CDR3 loop spans 13 amino acids. The CDR3 bases are TGTGCCAGCAGCTCCCAGGGGAATGAAAAACTGTTTTTT. It yields the protein CASSSQGNEKLFF.

This chain joins TRBV5-1 and TRBJ2-3; D is uncertain. With 4 bases removed from V and 1 base from J, the gap between germline ends came to 10 bases. Germline values: CDR1 SGHRS, CDR2 YFSETQ. This CDR3 comprises 14 residues. CDR3 in amino acids: CASSLRSGTDTQYF. As DNA, the CDR3 is TGCGCCAGCAGCCTCCGATCGGGCACAGATACGCAGTATTTT.

The chain employs TRBV2 and TRBJ1-1, with 7 positions matching TRBD1. Per the germline V gene, CDR1 is SNHLY and CDR2 is FYNNEI. This CDR3 is built from 16 residues. V trimming: 0 bases; J trimming: 0 bases; junction bases outside the gene matches: 4. CDR3 nucleotide sequence: TGTGCCAGCAGTGAAGCGACAGGGTGGGTGAACACTGAAGCTTTCTTT. Its protein product is CASSEATGWVNTEAFF.

CDR3 coding DNA: TGTGCCAGCAGCTTGGAGGGGACAGGGTCCTACAATGAGCAGTTCTTC. Translation gives CASSLEGTGSYNEQFF. The J gene is TRBJ2-1, the V gene TRBV5-4; 9 bases agree with TRBD1. Germline V CDR1 and CDR2: SGHNT, YYREEE (reference sequence). This CDR3 region has 16 residues. The junction had 2 bases not matched to a gene; V was cut back by 0 bases and J by 1 base.

This rearrangement joins TRBV7-9 to TRBJ2-7, with D perhaps matching TRBD1 or TRBD2 (5 bases each). The V gene lost 6 bases and the J gene lost 2 bases, with 17 bases spanning the gap. Germline V gene data show CDR1 as SEHNR and CDR2 as FQNEAQ (reference sequence). The CDR3 contains 15 residues. CDR3 amino acids: CASRRESGRPYEQYF. The CDR3 DNA reads TGTGCCAGCAGGAGGGAGTCAGGGCGCCCCTACGAGCAGTACTTC.

This chain connects TRBV12-5 to TRBJ2-2; D is uncertain. CDR3 size: 12 residues. Trimming left V 1 base short and J 6 bases short, with 3 bases between. Per the germline V gene, CDR1 is LGHNT and CDR2 is FRNRAP. CDR3 amino acids: CASGLGPGELFF. CDR3 in DNA: TGTGCTAGTGGTTTGGGGCCCGGGGAGCTGTTTTTT.